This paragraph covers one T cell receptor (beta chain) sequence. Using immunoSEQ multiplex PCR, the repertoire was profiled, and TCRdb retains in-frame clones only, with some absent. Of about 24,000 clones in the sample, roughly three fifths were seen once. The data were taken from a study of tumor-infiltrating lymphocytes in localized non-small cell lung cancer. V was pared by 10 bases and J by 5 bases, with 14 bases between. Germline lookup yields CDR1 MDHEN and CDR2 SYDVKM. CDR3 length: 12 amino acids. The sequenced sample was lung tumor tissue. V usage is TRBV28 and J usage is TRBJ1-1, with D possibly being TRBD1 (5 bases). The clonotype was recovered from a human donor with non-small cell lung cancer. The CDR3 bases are TGTGCCACCAGGGTTGGGGATACTGAAGCTTTCTTT. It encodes CATRVGDTEAFF.